A selection of T cell receptor beta chains follows, all from one sample in a study of beta chain features in type 1 diabetes. The repertoire was sequenced with immunoSEQ multiplex PCR; TCRdb's copy has only in-frame clones and lacks some. The sample shows about 260,000 clones, over 65% of them seen only once. The sequenced material came from naive CD4+ T cells from blood. The receptors come from a man aged 25-40 years in good health. CDR3s include the opening cysteine and the closing phenylalanine or tryptophan. D genes are given only for firm matches. Clone size is stated in some rows and not others, as once, few, many or a class when expanded.

size,J,V,D,DNA,CDR3
few,TRBJ2-3,TRBV10-3,TRBD2,TGTGCCACGGGAGGGGCAGATACGCAGTATTTT,CATGGADTQYF
-,TRBJ2-5,TRBV2,-,TGTGCCAGCAGTATAGGGGAGCGGATGGAGACCCAGTACTTC,CASSIGERMETQYF
-,TRBJ2-5,TRBV30,-,TGTGCCTGGAGTGTACATACAACTCTCCAAGAGACCCAGTACTTC,CAWSVHTTLQETQYF
-,TRBJ2-5,TRBV30,-,TGTGCCTGGACCAGGGGGCAGCTAGCGGTCCAAGAGACCCAGTACTTC,CAWTRGQLAVQETQYF
-,TRBJ1-1,TRBV14,-,TGTGCCAGCAGCCAAGAGTCGACCGCGCGACCTTTCTTT,CASSQESTARPFF
-,TRBJ2-5,TRBV9,-,TGTGCCAGCAGCGAGGGGAACAGTGAGACCCAGTACTTC,CASSEGNSETQYF
-,TRBJ2-3,TRBV10-3,-,TGTGCCATCAGTGATAGCACAGATACGCAGTATTTT,CAISDSTDTQYF
few,TRBJ2-5,TRBV29-1,TRBD2,TGCAGCGTGATGCTGGGGACTACCTCCCAAGAGACCCAGTACTTC,CSVMLGTTSQETQYF
once,TRBJ2-1,TRBV30,TRBD2,TGTGCCTCAGCTTCCGGGACTAGCCGAAATGAGCAGTTCTTC,CASASGTSRNEQFF
-,TRBJ2-1,TRBV6-5,-,TGTGCCAGCAGTACCAGGGCCGCCCGGAGTGAGCAGTTCTTC,CASSTRAARSEQFF
-,TRBJ2-1,TRBV6-5,-,TGTGCCAGCAGAAAATTTCCGGCCCAGGGAGGTGAGTTCTTC,CASRKFPAQGGEFF
-,TRBJ2-1,TRBV10-3,-,TGTGCCATCAGTGAGGGTCCCCAGGAGTACAATGAGCAGTTCTTC,CAISEGPQEYNEQFF
-,TRBJ1-2,TRBV29-1,-,TGCAGCGTTGTCAAAGGGGACTATGGCTACACCTTC,CSVVKGDYGYTF
-,TRBJ2-5,TRBV30,TRBD2,TGTGCCTGTACTGACCGGGGGGGAGGAGAGACCCAGTACTTC,CACTDRGGGETQYF
-,TRBJ1-1,TRBV30,-,TGTGCCTGGACTGCCCCCTGGGGCAAAATGAACACTGAAGCTTTCTTT,CAWTAPWGKMNTEAFF
-,TRBJ2-1,TRBV10-3,TRBD2,TGTGCCATCAGAGTTAGCGGGATAAACAATGAGCAGTTCTTC,CAIRVSGINNEQFF
few,TRBJ2-5,TRBV29-1,-,TGCAGCGCTCAATTCGGGTCGACCCAGTACTTC,CSAQFGSTQYF
once,TRBJ1-1,TRBV30,-,TGTGCCTGGAGTGACCGGCAACAGGGATTGGTGTACACTGAAGCTTTCTTT,CAWSDRQQGLVYTEAFF
-,TRBJ1-5,TRBV30,TRBD1,TGTGCCTGGGGGGGACAGGGAGGTAATCAGCCCCAGCATTTT,CAWGGQGGNQPQHF
-,TRBJ2-1,TRBV30,-,TGTGCCTGGAGTCCCGCAAACCCGAACCCTCATGAGCAGTTCTTC,CAWSPANPNPHEQFF
once,TRBJ2-7,TRBV28,-,TGTGCCAGCAGTTATGCTCCCGTCTACGAGCAGTACTTC,CASSYAPVYEQYF
-,TRBJ2-2,TRBV11-2,-,TGTGCCAGCAGCTTAAGACTGGAAAGGGAGCTGTTTTTT,CASSLRLERELFF
once,TRBJ2-6,TRBV19,-,TGTGCCAGTAGTTTACAGGGACCCGGGGCCAACGTCCTGACTTTC,CASSLQGPGANVLTF
-,TRBJ2-2,TRBV9,-,TGTGCCAGCAGCGTAGAACCCGGAGCGGACACCGGGGAGCTGTTTTTT,CASSVEPGADTGELFF
-,TRBJ2-4,TRBV4-3,TRBD2,TGCGCCAGCAGCCCGACCGGGACTAGCGGGATTAACATTCAGTACTTC,CASSPTGTSGINIQYF
-,TRBJ2-3,TRBV7-9,-,TGTGCCAGCAGCCCGGATACTCTCGCAGATACGCAGTATTTT,CASSPDTLADTQYF
-,TRBJ2-5,TRBV30,TRBD2,TGTGCCTGGAGTGGCGGACTAGCGGGCGGGGAGACCCAGTACTTC,CAWSGGLAGGETQYF
-,TRBJ2-1,TRBV30,TRBD1,TGTGCCTGGAGTAAACAGGGGAGCTCCTACAATGAGCAGTTCTTC,CAWSKQGSSYNEQFF
-,TRBJ2-3,TRBV10-3,-,TGTGCCATCAGCCCAGGACAGACAGATACGCAGTATTTT,CAISPGQTDTQYF